These 30 T cell receptor beta chains were all obtained from the same sample, sequenced in a study of blood T cell repertoires in COVID-19. The data were produced by immunoSEQ multiplex PCR, yet TCRdb's version contains in-frame clones alone and is incomplete. The sample holds over 250,000 clones, around 89% seen once. Sequenced input: PBMCs or T cells enriched from blood (not recorded which). These receptor sequences come from a woman between 18 and 29 years old who had recovered from COVID-19.

This sequence joins TRBV19 and TRBJ2-7; 10 nucleotides match TRBD1. This CDR3 comprises 13 residues. Germline-derived CDR1 and CDR2 are LNHDA and SQIVND (reference sequence). Germline trimming cut 3 bases from V and 5 bases from J; bases unmatched to any gene: 1. CDR3 protein: CASSIGTGDEQYF. The CDR3 DNA reads as TGTGCCAGTAGTATCGGGACAGGGGACGAGCAGTACTTC.

The rearrangement joins TRBV19 to TRBJ2-7; perhaps TRBD1 as D (6 bases). Germline CDR1 and CDR2: LNHDA and SQIVND (reference sequence). Trimming stripped 3 bases from V and 3 bases from J, with 9 bases between. The length of the CDR3 is 13 residues. The CDR3 bases are TGTGCCAGTAGTATGGACAGAGACTACGAGCAGTACTTC. It is translated as CASSMDRDYEQYF.

V and J are TRBV13 and TRBJ2-5; D is unresolved. The germline V gene has CDR1 PRHDT and CDR2 FYEKMQ (reference sequence). The CDR3 covers 12 residues. The V end lost 3 bases, the J end lost 5 bases, and 7 bases lay between the germline ends. CDR3 sequence reads: CASSLNLETQYF. The CDR3 DNA reads as TGTGCCAGCAGCTTGAACTTGGAGACCCAGTACTTC. Combining the CDR3 with reference TRBV13 and TRBJ2-5 gives the whole variable domain AAGVIQSPRHLIKEKRETATLKCYPIPRHDTVYWYQQGPGQDPQFLISFYEKMQSDKGSIPDRFSAQQFSDYHSELNMSSLELGDSALYFCASSLNLETQYFGPGTRLLVL.

V usage is TRBV3-1 (or the pseudogene TRBV3-2) and J usage is TRBJ2-6, with 8 bases that match TRBD1. The junction had 8 bases not matched to a gene; V was cut back by 4 bases and J by 0 bases. The CDR3 runs to 18 residues. Germline lookup yields CDR1 LGHDT and CDR2 YNNKEL (reference sequence). Here the CDR3 reads CASSPRTGWASGANVLTF. The CDR3, as DNA: TGTGCCAGCAGCCCTAGGACAGGGTGGGCCTCTGGGGCCAACGTCCTGACTTTC.

CDR3 bases: TGTGCCACCAGCAGAGAAGGGGGAGCCTATGGCTACACCTTC. It yields the protein CATSREGGAYGYTF. The chain combines TRBV15 with TRBJ1-2; tentatively, D is TRBD1 (6 bases). This CDR3 has 14 residues. V was shortened by 0 bases and J by 4 bases, with 9 bases between the two germline ends. Looked up from germline, CDR1 is LNHNV and CDR2 is YYDKDF (reference sequence). The full variable domain, completed using reference TRBV15 and TRBJ1-2, is DAMVIQNPRYQVTQFGKPVTLSCSQTLNHNVMYWYQQKSSQAPKLLFHYYDKDFNNEADTPDNFQSRRPNTSFCFLDIRSPGLGDTAMYLCATSREGGAYGYTFGSGTRLTVV.

The chain combines TRBV7-2 with TRBJ2-7; possible D gene TRBD2, 6 bases. Germline CDR1 SGHTA, CDR2 FQGNSA. Trimming removed 5 bases at V and 4 bases at J, with 12 bases between. This CDR3 region has 13 residues. In DNA form, the CDR3 reads TGTGCCAGCAGCCTACGTAGCGGTTACGAGCAGTACTTC. Amino acids: CASSLRSGYEQYF.

The V and J genes are TRBV18 and TRBJ2-7; possible D gene TRBD2, 5 bases. Germline V lookup: CDR1 KGHSH, CDR2 LQKENI. This CDR3 region has 13 residues. Trimming shortened V by 3 bases and J by 6 bases, and 12 bases separated the two germline ends. The CDR3 region has the DNA TGTGCCAGCTCACCGAGTCTGGACTCCGAGCAGTACTTC. Translation: CASSPSLDSEQYF.

The V and J genes are TRBV12-3 or TRBV12-4 and TRBJ1-2; the D gene is possibly TRBD1 (5 bases). CDR3 size: 13 residues. V lost 5 bases, J lost 4 bases, and 11 bases lay in between. This CDR3 reads CASSLDQGYGYTF. CDR3 sequence (DNA): TGTGCCAGCAGTCTGGACCAGGGCTATGGCTACACCTTC.

This chain links TRBV7-9 with TRBJ2-5; possible D gene TRBD2, 7 bases. V gave up 5 bases and J gave up 0 bases, with 16 bases separating them. CDR1 SEHNR and CDR2 FQNEAQ come from the germline V gene (reference sequence). This CDR3 is built from 16 residues. Here the CDR3 DNA reads TGTGCCAGCAGCACCCGCCCGGGGGGCGACCAAGAGACCCAGTACTTC. Translation: CASSTRPGGDQETQYF.

The V gene is TRBV6-1, the J gene TRBJ1-5; a weak D match, TRBD1 (5 bases). Germline V gives CDR1 MNHNS, CDR2 SASEGT. V lost 1 base, J lost 6 bases, and 13 bases lay in between. This CDR3 has 15 amino acids. CDR3 bases: TGTGCCAGCAGTGAAGGCGGCAGGGCGAGTCAGCCCCAGCATTTT. Translation: CASSEGGRASQPQHF.

The chain has TRBV12-3 or TRBV12-4 and TRBJ2-7; D possibly corresponds to TRBD1 (5 bases). V was shortened by 5 bases and J by 7 bases, with 12 bases between the two germline ends. This CDR3 spans 12 amino acids. The DNA of the CDR3 is TGTGCCAGCAGTCTCAGGGCTTATGAGCAGTACTTC. It codes for CASSLRAYEQYF.

This clone showed up just a few times. The chain employs TRBV5-4 and TRBJ1-5; D gene ambiguous. The V gene lost 0 bases and the J gene lost 0 bases, with 7 bases spanning the gap. Per germline, CDR1 SGHNT and CDR2 YYREEE (reference sequence). CDR3 length: 15 residues. CDR3: CASSLDANSNQPQHF. The DNA of the CDR3 is TGTGCCAGCAGCTTGGACGCTAATAGCAATCAGCCCCAGCATTTT.

This chain joins TRBV2 and TRBJ1-2, with 9 nucleotides matching TRBD1. Germline assignment: CDR1 SNHLY and CDR2 FYNNEI. Trimming took 5 bases from V and 7 from J; bases not matched to a gene: 2. The CDR3 extends over 12 amino acids. The CDR3 spells CASSLDRGGYTF. DNA for the CDR3: TGTGCCAGCAGTTTGGACAGGGGTGGCTACACCTTC.

The chain links TRBV19 to TRBJ2-5, with TRBD1 matching over 8 bases. Looked up from germline, CDR1 is LNHDA and CDR2 is SQIVND (reference sequence). The CDR3 spans 15 residues. The V segment lost 5 bases and the J segment 4 bases; nucleotides outside the gene matches: 9. The CDR3: CASSPPGQGRETQYF. Written as DNA, the CDR3 is TGTGCCAGTAGTCCCCCCGGACAGGGCCGAGAGACCCAGTACTTC. The entire variable domain, with the rest obtained from reference TRBV19 and TRBJ2-5, is as follows: DGGITQSPKYLFRKEGQNVTLSCEQNLNHDAMYWYRQDPGQGLRLIYYSQIVNDFQKGDIAEGYSVSREKKESFPLTVTSAQKNPTAFYLCASSPPGQGRETQYFGPGTRLLVL.

The chain joins TRBV9 to TRBJ2-3; 8 nucleotides align to TRBD2. This CDR3 has 15 residues. J was trimmed by 2 bases and V by 1 base; bases with no gene match: 3. The germline V gene encodes CDR1 SGDLS and CDR2 YYNGEE. CDR3 in amino acids: CASSVFSGITDTQYF. In DNA, the CDR3 is TGTGCCAGCAGCGTATTTAGCGGGATCACAGATACGCAGTATTTT. The variable domain in full, completed from reference TRBV9 and TRBJ2-3, reads DSGVTQTPKHLITATGQRVTLRCSPRSGDLSVYWYQQSLDQGLQFLIQYYNGEERAKGNILERFSAQQFPDLHSELNLSSLELGDSALYFCASSVFSGITDTQYFGPGTRLTVL.

The chain has TRBV6-5 and TRBJ1-2, with a tentative D call TRBD1 (6 bases). Germline V gene data show CDR1 as MNHEY and CDR2 as SVGAGI. The CDR3 extends over 14 amino acids. Trimming took 0 bases from V and 8 from J, leaving 13 bases between them. The CDR3 nucleotides read TGTGCCAGCAGTTACTCGGGGGCCAGGGTGGGCTACACCTTC. It yields the protein CASSYSGARVGYTF.

CDR3 region: CASSLGGVQETQYF. The CDR3 DNA follows: TGTGCCAGCAGCTTGGGCGGGGTGCAAGAGACCCAGTACTTC. The V gene is TRBV5-4, the J gene TRBJ2-5; weak D call: TRBD2 (6 bases). V lost 0 bases, J lost 2 bases, and 8 bases lay in between. Germline values: CDR1 SGHNT, CDR2 YYREEE (reference sequence). The CDR3 consists of 14 residues.

The chain carries TRBV5-6 and TRBJ2-5, with TRBD2 matching 8 bases. Germline CDR1 is SGHDT and CDR2 is YYEEEE. There are 14 residues in the CDR3. The V gene end was trimmed by 2 bases and the J gene end by 4 bases; junction bases not matched to a gene: 4. The CDR3: CASSFGTRRETQYF. The CDR3 DNA reads as TGTGCCAGCAGCTTTGGGACTAGAAGAGAGACCCAGTACTTC.

The chain is built from TRBV10-2 and TRBJ2-7, with TRBD1 matching over 9 bases. This CDR3 has 13 residues. CDR1 is WSHSY and CDR2 is SAAADI in the germline V gene. V shed 9 bases and J 6 bases; nucleotides not matched to a gene: 9. The CDR3 protein is CASVGTGSREQYF. CDR3 nucleotide sequence: TGCGCCAGTGTCGGGACAGGGTCGCGCGAGCAGTACTTC.

V usage is TRBV5-1 and J usage is TRBJ2-7, with D perhaps TRBD1 (6 bases). The germline gives CDR1 SGHRS, CDR2 YFSETQ. The CDR3 extends over 12 amino acids. V lost 3 bases and J 8 bases, leaving 12 bases between the germline ends. In DNA, the CDR3 is TGCGCCAGCAGCTCCCTTACAGGGAAGCAGTACTTC. It translates to CASSSLTGKQYF.

The table lists this clone with a few counts. The V call is TRBV3-1 (or the pseudogene TRBV3-2), the J call TRBJ1-5; D not certain. Germline V gene data show CDR1 as LGHDT and CDR2 as YNNKEL (reference sequence). Trimming cost V 0 bases and J 1 base, with 7 bases left between them. The CDR3 consists of 15 residues. The CDR3 DNA is TGTGCCAGCAGCCAAGACGGAGGGAGCAATCAGCCCCAGCATTTT. This encodes CASSQDGGSNQPQHF.

CDR3 DNA: TGCGCCAGCAGCGCGGAGAGGGTAGGGGGTAGACATCAGCCCCAGCATTTT. It is translated as CASSAERVGGRHQPQHF. The chain is built from TRBV5-1 and TRBJ1-5, with D maybe TRBD1 (6 bases). The germline V gene has CDR1 SGHRS and CDR2 YFSETQ. Deletions cut 4 bases from V and 5 bases from J, with 22 bases between. This CDR3 comprises 17 residues.

The chain is built from TRBV6-5 and TRBJ2-3; 7 nucleotides agree with TRBD1. Trimming cost V 7 bases and J 4 bases; bases outside gene matches: 5. CDR3 size: 13 residues. CDR1 and CDR2 (germline): MNHEY, SVGAGI. This CDR3 is CASMRGQADTQYF. Here the CDR3 DNA reads TGTGCCAGCATGAGGGGGCAGGCAGATACGCAGTATTTT.

This chain links TRBV9 with TRBJ2-3; 11 bases are a match to TRBD1. The CDR3 runs to 15 residues. V lost 0 bases and J lost 6; bases outside the gene matches: 3. Germline lookup yields CDR1 SGDLS and CDR2 YYNGEE. CDR3 nucleotide sequence: TGTGCCAGCAGCGTAGCTAGGGACAGGGGGGATACGCAGTATTTT. Translation: CASSVARDRGDTQYF.

The V gene is TRBV7-8, the J gene TRBJ2-3, with D maybe TRBD2 (5 bases). Trimming pared 1 base from V and 1 base from J, leaving 12 bases between. The germline V gene has CDR1 SGHVS and CDR2 FQNEAQ. CDR3 length: 16 amino acids. The CDR3 nucleotides read TGTGCCAGCAGCTTAGTTGCCGGGGTTGGCACAGATACGCAGTATTTT. This codes for CASSLVAGVGTDTQYF.

This clone appeared a single time. The chain couples TRBV11-2 to TRBJ1-1, with a possible D match to TRBD1 (6 bases). This CDR3 has 15 amino acids. Trimming removed 7 bases from V and 5 bases from J, with 20 bases in between. Germline V lookup: CDR1 SGHAT, CDR2 FQNNGV. DNA of the CDR3: TGTGCCAGCAACCCCTACAGGGCCGTACGGACTGAAGCTTTCTTT. It codes for CASNPYRAVRTEAFF.

This clone was counted once. The chain employs TRBV5-1 and TRBJ2-5; a weak D match, TRBD1 (6 bases). This CDR3 comprises 15 residues. Trimming took off 4 bases at V and 2 bases at J, with 15 bases between the two ends. Germline lookup yields CDR1 SGHRS and CDR2 YFSETQ. CDR3 coding DNA: TGCGCCAGCAGCCGTTCCGGACAGTCTCAAGAGACCCAGTACTTC. It codes for CASSRSGQSQETQYF.

The chain links TRBV7-9 to TRBJ1-6, with unresolved D. The germline V gene has CDR1 SEHNR and CDR2 FQNEAQ (reference sequence). The CDR3 is 16 amino acids. Trimming removed 1 base at V and 3 bases at J, with 10 bases between. The CDR3 here is CASSLDAEVYNSPLHF. The CDR3 DNA sequence: TGTGCCAGCAGCTTAGATGCAGAAGTCTATAATTCACCCCTCCACTTT.

The chain is built from TRBV5-1 and TRBJ1-3; D is undetermined. Trimming cost V 0 bases and J 8 bases, with 9 bases left between them. Germline V CDR1 and CDR2: SGHRS, YFSETQ. The CDR3 is 13 residues long. The CDR3 region is CASSLDSGDTIYF. CDR3 sequence (DNA): TGCGCCAGCAGCTTGGATTCCGGTGACACCATATATTTT.

The chain carries TRBV7-9 and TRBJ2-7, with TRBD2 identical over 12 bases. V lost 4 bases, J lost 0 bases, and 13 bases stayed unmatched. The germline V gene encodes CDR1 SEHNR and CDR2 FQNEAQ (reference sequence). The CDR3 has 19 residues. The chain's CDR3 is CASSSWPETSGGSSYEQYF. DNA for the CDR3: TGTGCCAGCAGCTCATGGCCCGAGACTAGCGGGGGAAGCTCCTACGAGCAGTACTTC.